These 32 T cell receptor beta chains share one sample of origin, sequenced in a study of Ad26.COV2.S vaccination and SARS-CoV-2 variants. Method: immunoSEQ multiplex PCR; TCRdb's copy keeps in-frame clones and lacks some. The profile shows about 330,000 clones, under 90% of them singletons. Treatment denoted: around 19 received Ad26.COV2.S at low or high dose, single or two shots; about 5 received placebo; per-sample allocation not given. Samples came from day 63 after the first vaccine or placebo injection. This specimen consisted of peripheral blood, obtained in a trial of Ad26.COV2.S vaccine versus placebo. The receptors were sampled from a person aged 18-60 years who received the Ad26.COV2.S COVID-19 vaccine or a placebo.

The J gene is TRBJ1-1, the V gene TRBV28, with a possible D match to TRBD1 (5 bases). Germline V CDR1 and CDR2: MDHEN, SYDVKM. V was pared by 5 bases and J by 0 bases, with 13 bases between. The CDR3 runs to 15 residues. In DNA form, the CDR3 reads TGTGCCAGCAGTATTCCGGGACTAATGAACACTGAAGCTTTCTTT. Its translation is CASSIPGLMNTEAFF.

The chain carries TRBV6-2 or TRBV6-3 and TRBJ1-5; a weak D match, TRBD1 (6 bases). With 5 bases removed from V and 4 bases from J, the gap between germline ends came to 21 bases. The CDR3 sequence is 17 residues long. CDR1 is MNHEY and CDR2 is SVGEGT in the germline V gene. The CDR3 region has the DNA TGTGCCAGCAGTCCACTTATGGGGACAAGTGTAAATCAGCCCCAGCATTTT. Residues: CASSPLMGTSVNQPQHF.

This clone was recorded only once. The genes are TRBV7-3 and TRBJ2-1, with 7 bases lining up with TRBD1. Germline lookup yields CDR1 SGHTA and CDR2 FQGTGA. There are 14 residues in the CDR3. V lost 5 bases, J lost 2 bases, and 3 bases stayed unmatched. CDR3 region: CASSLGQTYNEQFF. Written as DNA, the CDR3 is TGTGCCAGCAGCCTGGGACAGACCTACAATGAGCAGTTCTTC.

The chain couples TRBV10-3 to TRBJ2-7, with D hard to call. CDR3 length: 14 amino acids. The germline V gene encodes CDR1 ENHRY and CDR2 SYGVKD. V was trimmed by 3 bases and J by 7 bases, leaving 16 bases between them. Here the CDR3 reads CAISDPPEEPEQYF. For the CDR3, the DNA is TGTGCCATCAGTGACCCCCCCGAAGAGCCAGAGCAGTACTTC.

The rearrangement joins TRBV18 to TRBJ2-1; D gene ambiguous. Trimming removed 6 bases from V and 7 bases from J, with 13 bases in between. The CDR3 totals 13 residues. Germline V CDR1 and CDR2: KGHSH, LQKENI. The CDR3 loop reads CASSRPDGNEQFF. The CDR3 DNA reads TGTGCCAGCTCCCGGCCCGACGGAAATGAGCAGTTCTTC.

J is TRBJ2-7 and V is TRBV14; D perhaps matches TRBD2 (5 bases). Germline values: CDR1 SGHDN, CDR2 FVKESK. The CDR3 totals 15 residues. V lost 5 bases and J lost 3, with 17 bases in between. CDR3 in amino acids: CASSSGREEYYEQYF. CDR3 coding DNA: TGTGCCAGCAGCTCCGGACGGGAAGAATACTACGAGCAGTACTTC.

The genes are TRBV5-6 and TRBJ1-1; D gene unclear. Trimming took off 3 bases at V and 4 bases at J, with 22 bases between the two ends. CDR1 and CDR2 from the germline V gene are SGHDT and YYEEEE. CDR3 length: 17 amino acids. CDR3 amino acids: CASSSILSVKYGTEAFF. The CDR3 nucleotides are TGTGCCAGCAGCTCCATTTTATCCGTGAAATATGGCACTGAAGCTTTCTTT.

This chain uses TRBV5-4 with TRBJ1-1, with 11 bases fitting TRBD1. V dropped 5 bases and J dropped 6; count of bases not matched to a gene: 0. The length of the CDR3 is 12 residues. Per germline, CDR1 SGHNT and CDR2 YYREEE (reference sequence). DNA of the CDR3: TGTGCCAGCAGGGACAGGGGGCCTGAAGCTTTCTTT. It specifies CASRDRGPEAFF.

The CDR3 loop reads CASSRLAVTDTQYF. The CDR3, as DNA: TGTGCCAGCTCGCGGTTAGCCGTAACAGATACGCAGTATTTT. V usage is TRBV27 and J usage is TRBJ2-3, with unresolved D. Germline V CDR1 and CDR2: MNHEY, SMNVEV (reference sequence). Trimming cost V 8 bases and J 3 bases, with 15 bases left between them. CDR3 length equals 14 residues.

The genes are TRBV21-1 and TRBJ1-2. TRBV21-1 is noted as a pseudogene. The CDR3 runs 13 residues. The CDR3 region has the DNA TGTGCCAGCAGCAAATTCACCCTCGTGGGCTACACCTTC. Translation: CASSKFTLVGYTF.

The sample holds one count of this clone. This chain joins TRBV5-1 and TRBJ2-5; D may be TRBD2 (5 bases). Trimming cost V 5 bases and J 5 bases, with 13 bases left between them. Germline V gene data show CDR1 as SGHRS and CDR2 as YFSETQ. This CDR3 comprises 13 residues. In DNA form, the CDR3 reads TGCGCCAGCAGGCTCCAACTAGTCGAGACCCAGTACTTC. Protein sequence: CASRLQLVETQYF. The full variable domain, its missing parts supplied by reference TRBV5-1 and TRBJ2-5, is KAGVTQTPRYLIKTRGQQVTLSCSPISGHRSVSWYQQTPGQGLQFLFEYFSETQRNKGNFPGRFSGRQFSNSRSEMNVSTLELGDSALYLCASRLQLVETQYFGPGTRLLVL.

The chain joins TRBV3-1 (or the pseudogene TRBV3-2) to TRBJ2-3; D gene ambiguous. The V gene's germline CDR1 is LGHDT and CDR2 YNNKEL (reference sequence). The length of the CDR3 is 17 residues. The V and J ends lost 0 bases and 0 bases respectively, with 13 bases between them. As DNA, the CDR3 is TGTGCCAGCAGCCAAGATAAGGAGTCGTCTAGCACAGATACGCAGTATTTT. Protein sequence: CASSQDKESSSTDTQYF.

This chain uses TRBV6-4 with TRBJ2-1; D remains ambiguous. CDR3 length: 13 amino acids. CDR1 is MRHNA and CDR2 is SNTAGT in the germline V gene. With 3 bases removed from V and 3 bases from J, the gap between germline ends came to 6 bases. Written as DNA, the CDR3 is TGTGCCAGCAGTGAAACGGACTACAATGAGCAGTTCTTC. Amino acids: CASSETDYNEQFF.

V gene TRBV30 combines with J gene TRBJ2-1; TRBD1 might be the D (5 bases). The CDR3 spans 14 residues. Per germline, CDR1 GTSNPN and CDR2 SVGIG (reference sequence). V was trimmed by 0 bases and J by 6 bases, leaving 12 bases between them. CDR3 sequence reads: CAWSVQASSNEQFF. DNA of the CDR3: TGTGCCTGGAGTGTACAGGCCAGCAGCAATGAGCAGTTCTTC.

V gene TRBV10-2 combines with J gene TRBJ1-1, with TRBD1 as a possible D gene (5 bases). V lost 6 bases, J lost 3 bases, and 11 bases lay in between. The germline V gene has CDR1 WSHSY and CDR2 SAAADI. The CDR3 sequence is 13 residues long. The CDR3 DNA is TGCGCCAGCAGCCACACAGGTGACACTGAAGCTTTCTTT. This encodes CASSHTGDTEAFF.

The gene calls are TRBV9 and TRBJ2-3; no clear D. This CDR3 has 15 residues. V was pared by 0 bases and J by 0 bases, with 8 bases between. Germline V gene data show CDR1 as SGDLS and CDR2 as YYNGEE. In DNA form, the CDR3 reads TGTGCCAGCAGCGTAGTGGCCCTTAGCACAGATACGCAGTATTTT. It yields the protein CASSVVALSTDTQYF.

The count of this clone is one. The rearrangement uses TRBV7-3 and TRBJ2-3; 11 nucleotides match TRBD2. V lost 3 bases and J lost 6; bases outside the gene matches: 5. CDR1 is SGHTA, CDR2 FQGTGA, per germline. CDR3 size: 15 residues. The CDR3 nucleotides read TGTGCCAGCAGCTTCCTAGCGGGAGGAGTGGATACGCAGTATTTT. Its translation is CASSFLAGGVDTQYF.

The V and J genes are TRBV7-9 and TRBJ1-1; D is ambiguous. Trimming pared 5 bases from V and 1 base from J, leaving 17 bases between. CDR1 and CDR2 (germline): SEHNR, FQNEAQ (reference sequence). The CDR3 sequence is 16 residues long. This CDR3 is CASSPLPGTQNTEAFF. The CDR3 bases are TGTGCCAGCAGCCCCTTACCAGGAACCCAGAACACTGAAGCTTTCTTT.

The chain recombines TRBV12-5 with TRBJ1-1, with D hard to call. CDR1 LGHNT and CDR2 FRNRAP come from the germline V gene. The CDR3 is 13 amino acids. The V end was cut by 9 bases, the J end by 0 bases, with 11 bases between. CDR3 in DNA: TGTGCTAGCGGCTGGGCCCTGAACACTGAAGCTTTCTTT. This sequence encodes CASGWALNTEAFF.

This rearrangement joins TRBV4-3 to TRBJ2-1; TRBD2 agrees at 8 bases. CDR1 LGHNA and CDR2 YSLEER come from the germline V gene. The V segment lost 1 base and the J segment 8 bases; nucleotides outside the gene matches: 16. This CDR3 has 18 residues. CDR3 in DNA: TGCGCCAGCAGCCAAGCCGGGGGAGCTCGCGGGGGGAGAGATGAGCAGTTCTTC. Its protein product is CASSQAGGARGGRDEQFF.

This chain links TRBV2 with TRBJ2-1; D unclear. The CDR3 contains 13 residues. V was trimmed by 7 bases and J by 3 bases, leaving 10 bases between them. Germline V CDR1 and CDR2: SNHLY, FYNNEI. The CDR3 bases are TGTGCCAGCACAGTGACCAGCTACAATGAGCAGTTCTTC. It yields the protein CASTVTSYNEQFF.

This chain connects TRBV3-1 (or the pseudogene TRBV3-2) to TRBJ1-4; no clear D gene. Germline V gene data show CDR1 as LGHDT and CDR2 as YNNKEL (reference sequence). The CDR3 consists of 14 residues. Deletions cut 5 bases from V and 3 bases from J, with 10 bases between. CDR3 sequence reads: CASSYLGANEKLFF. In DNA, the CDR3 is TGTGCCAGCAGCTACTTGGGCGCTAATGAAAAACTGTTTTTT.

This chain links TRBV4-2 with TRBJ1-1; D not resolved. Germline V CDR1 and CDR2: LGHNA, YNFKEQ. The CDR3 has 13 residues. V lost 0 bases, J lost 6 bases, and 8 bases lay in between. CDR3 nucleotide sequence: TGTGCCAGCAGCCAAGATCCGGGTTCTGAAGCTTTCTTT. As protein: CASSQDPGSEAFF.

This CDR3 reads CASSPRQGTNQPQHF. The CDR3 nucleotides are TGTGCCAGCTCACCCCGTCAGGGAACGAATCAGCCCCAGCATTTT. V gene TRBV18 combines with J gene TRBJ1-5; maybe TRBD1 (5 bases). The germline V gene has CDR1 KGHSH and CDR2 LQKENI. The CDR3 length is 15 residues. Trimming shortened V by 3 bases and J by 4 bases, and 13 bases separated the two germline ends.

V usage is TRBV7-8 and J usage is TRBJ1-3; D unclear. Germline values: CDR1 SGHVS, CDR2 FQNEAQ. With 0 bases removed from V and 3 bases from J, the gap between germline ends came to 12 bases. The CDR3 length is 16 residues. In DNA form, the CDR3 reads TGTGCCAGCAGCTTAGCCCCCGGTGGATTTGGAAACACCATATATTTT. Its protein is CASSLAPGGFGNTIYF.

The rearrangement joins TRBV7-9 to TRBJ2-7, with a weak D call TRBD1 (5 bases). V lost 1 base and J 1 base, leaving 14 bases between the germline ends. Per the germline V gene, CDR1 is SEHNR and CDR2 is FQNEAQ (reference sequence). CDR3 length equals 16 residues. This CDR3 is CASSLGGASWSYEQYF. As DNA, the CDR3 is TGTGCCAGCAGCTTAGGTGGGGCCTCCTGGTCCTACGAGCAGTACTTC. Full variable domain (missing parts from reference TRBV7-9 and TRBJ2-7): DTGVSQNPRHKITKRGQNVTFRCDPISEHNRLYWYRQTLGQGPEFLTYFQNEAQLEKSRLLSDRFSAERPKGSFSTLEIQRTEQGDSAMYLCASSLGGASWSYEQYFGPGTRLTVT.

The rearrangement uses TRBV4-3 and TRBJ1-1; no reliable D call. V gave up 1 base and J gave up 7 bases, with 10 bases separating them. This CDR3 has 13 residues. Germline CDR1 and CDR2: LGHNA and YSLEER. The CDR3 loop is CASSQVPLLEAFF. CDR3 DNA sequence: TGCGCCAGCAGCCAAGTTCCCCTTCTTGAAGCTTTCTTT.

CDR3 sequence: CASSSSRGTGKTSQFF. As DNA, the CDR3 is TGTGCCAGCAGTTCGTCCCGCGGGACAGGGAAGACTTCGCAGTTCTTC. This chain links TRBV6-2 or TRBV6-3 with TRBJ2-1; 9 bases match TRBD1. Germline V gene sequence: CDR1 MNHEY, CDR2 SVGEGT. This CDR3 is 16 amino acids long. The junction had 16 bases not matched to a gene; V was cut back by 4 bases and J by 12 bases.

The chain carries TRBV5-4 and TRBJ2-3; 7 bases fit TRBD1. Germline-derived CDR1 and CDR2 are SGHNT and YYREEE (reference sequence). The junction had 14 bases not matched to a gene; V was cut back by 5 bases and J by 5 bases. The CDR3 extends over 16 amino acids. CDR3 DNA: TGTGCCAGCAGTCCCCGTCGAGACAGGGAAGGAGATACGCAGTATTTT. It codes for CASSPRRDREGDTQYF.

The V gene is TRBV13, the J gene TRBJ2-7; TRBD2 is a possible D gene (6 bases). Germline V lookup: CDR1 PRHDT, CDR2 FYEKMQ (reference sequence). The CDR3 contains 13 residues. V dropped 4 bases and J dropped 4 bases, with 11 bases sitting between them. The CDR3: CASSSPAGYEQYV. In DNA form, the CDR3 reads TGTGCCAGCAGCTCCCCGGCGGGGTACGAGCAGTACGTC.

The genes are TRBV7-2 and TRBJ1-3; D is perhaps TRBD1 (5 bases). Trimming took 1 base from V and 5 from J, leaving 15 bases between them. There are 16 residues in the CDR3. Germline V gives CDR1 SGHTA, CDR2 FQGNSA. The CDR3 protein is CASSLGSGGGRNTIYF. The CDR3 region has the DNA TGTGCCAGCAGCTTAGGGTCCGGGGGGGGAAGAAACACCATATATTTT.

The rearrangement uses TRBV27 and TRBJ1-3; D is ambiguous. Germline V gene data show CDR1 as MNHEY and CDR2 as SMNVEV (reference sequence). The CDR3 loop spans 16 amino acids. V was pared by 4 bases and J by 0 bases, with 13 bases between. CDR3 protein: CASSSGLGYSGNTIYF. CDR3 coding DNA: TGTGCCAGCAGTTCTGGGTTGGGGTACTCTGGAAACACCATATATTTT.